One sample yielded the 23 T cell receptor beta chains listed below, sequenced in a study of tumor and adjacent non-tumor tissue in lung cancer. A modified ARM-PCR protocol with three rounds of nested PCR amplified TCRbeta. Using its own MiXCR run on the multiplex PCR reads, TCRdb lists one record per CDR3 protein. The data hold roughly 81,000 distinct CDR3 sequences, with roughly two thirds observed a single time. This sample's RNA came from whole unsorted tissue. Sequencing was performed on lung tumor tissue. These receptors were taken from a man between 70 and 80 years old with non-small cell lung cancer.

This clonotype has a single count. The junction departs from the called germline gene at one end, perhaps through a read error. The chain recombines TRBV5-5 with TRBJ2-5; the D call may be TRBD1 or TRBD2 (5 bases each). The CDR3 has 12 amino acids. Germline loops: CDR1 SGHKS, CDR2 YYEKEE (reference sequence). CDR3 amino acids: CASSCSVGAQYF. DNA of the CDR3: TGTGCTAGCAGCTGTTCCGTGGGGGCCCAGTACTTC.

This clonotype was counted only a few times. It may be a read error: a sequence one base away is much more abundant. The CDR3 nucleotides are TGCAGCGTGGGCGGACAGGTTAACACCGAGGAGCTGTTTTTT. Translating gives CSVGGQVNTEELFF. The chain links TRBV29-1 to TRBJ2-2; TRBD1 aligns across 7 bases. This CDR3 contains 14 residues. CDR1 is SQVTM and CDR2 is ANQGSEA in the germline V gene.

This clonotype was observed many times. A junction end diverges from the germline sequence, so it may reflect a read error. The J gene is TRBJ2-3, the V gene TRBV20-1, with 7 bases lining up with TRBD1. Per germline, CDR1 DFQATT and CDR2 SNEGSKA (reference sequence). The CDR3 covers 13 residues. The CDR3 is CSARDRVYLQVTF. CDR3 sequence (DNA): TGCAGTGCACGAGACAGGGTTTACCTCCAAGTTACCTTT.

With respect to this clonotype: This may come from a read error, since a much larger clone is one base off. CDR3 coding DNA: TGTGCCAGCAGCAAATCGACAGTGAACACCGGGGAGCTGTTTTTT. Its translation: CASSKSTVNTGELFF. The chain uses TRBV6-2 or TRBV6-3 and TRBJ2-2; D is possibly TRBD1 (5 bases). Trimming cost V 6 bases and J 1 base, with 12 bases left between them. The CDR3 is 15 residues long. Germline CDR1 MNHEY, CDR2 SVGEGT.

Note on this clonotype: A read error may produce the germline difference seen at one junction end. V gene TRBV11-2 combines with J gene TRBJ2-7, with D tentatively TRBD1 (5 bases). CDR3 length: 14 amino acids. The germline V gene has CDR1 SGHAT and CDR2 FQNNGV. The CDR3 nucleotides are TGCGCCACCAACTTAGGAGACAGAAACTACGAGCAGTACTTC. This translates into CATNLGDRNYEQYF.

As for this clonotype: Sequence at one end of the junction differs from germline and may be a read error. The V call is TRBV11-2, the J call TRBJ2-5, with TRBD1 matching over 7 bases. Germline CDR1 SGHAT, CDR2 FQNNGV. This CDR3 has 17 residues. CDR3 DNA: TGTGCCAGCAGCTCGCGCAGACAGGGTAAGCGGCAAGAGATCCAGTACTTC. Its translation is CASSSRRQGKRQEIQYF.

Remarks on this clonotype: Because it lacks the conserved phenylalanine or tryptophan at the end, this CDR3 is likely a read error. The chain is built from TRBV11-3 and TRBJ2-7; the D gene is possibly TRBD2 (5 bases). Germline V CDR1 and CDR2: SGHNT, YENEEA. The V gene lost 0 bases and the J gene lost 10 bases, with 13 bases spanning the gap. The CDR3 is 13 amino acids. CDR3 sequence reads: CASSLEAWGEQYL. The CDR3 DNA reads TGTGCCAGCAGCTTAGAGGCCTGGGGAGAACAGTACCTC.

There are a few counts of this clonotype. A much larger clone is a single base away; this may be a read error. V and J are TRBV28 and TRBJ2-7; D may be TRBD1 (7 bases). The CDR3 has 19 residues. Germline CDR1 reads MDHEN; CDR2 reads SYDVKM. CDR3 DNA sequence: TGTGTCAGCAGGGGGGCTTCGGGACAGCTCCTTAGGGACTCCTACGAGCAGTACTTC. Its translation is CVSRGASGQLLRDSYEQYF. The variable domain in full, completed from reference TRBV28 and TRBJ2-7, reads DVKVTQSSRYLVKRTGEKVFLECVQDMDHENMFWYRQDPGLGLRLIYFSYDVKMKEKGDIPEGYSVSREKKERFSLILESASTNQTSMYLCVSRGASGQLLRDSYEQYFGPGTRLTVT.

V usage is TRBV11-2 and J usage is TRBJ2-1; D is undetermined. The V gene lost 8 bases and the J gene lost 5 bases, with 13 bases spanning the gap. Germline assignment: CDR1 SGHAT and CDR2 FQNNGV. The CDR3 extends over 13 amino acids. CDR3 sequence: CASCPSRNNEQFF. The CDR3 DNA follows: TGTGCCAGCTGCCCATCGAGAAACAATGAGCAGTTCTTC.

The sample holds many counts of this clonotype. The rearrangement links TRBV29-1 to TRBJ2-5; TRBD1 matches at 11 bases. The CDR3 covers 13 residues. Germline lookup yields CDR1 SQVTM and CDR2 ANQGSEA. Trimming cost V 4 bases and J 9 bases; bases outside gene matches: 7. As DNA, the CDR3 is TGCAGCGTTGGGACAGGGGGCTTATCGGCCCAGTACTTC. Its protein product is CSVGTGGLSAQYF.

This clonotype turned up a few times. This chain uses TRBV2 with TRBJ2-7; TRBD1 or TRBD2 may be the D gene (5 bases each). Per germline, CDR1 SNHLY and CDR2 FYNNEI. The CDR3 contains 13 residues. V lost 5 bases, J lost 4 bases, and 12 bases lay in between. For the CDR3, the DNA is TGTGCCAGCAGTCAATGGGGCGGGTACGAGCAGTACTTC. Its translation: CASSQWGGYEQYF.

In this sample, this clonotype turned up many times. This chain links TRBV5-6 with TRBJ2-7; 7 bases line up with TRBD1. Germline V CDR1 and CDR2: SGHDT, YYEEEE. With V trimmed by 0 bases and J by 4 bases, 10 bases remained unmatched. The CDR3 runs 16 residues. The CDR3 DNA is TGTGCCAGCAGCTTGGCCGGGACAGTCAACCCTTACGAGCAGTACTTC. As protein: CASSLAGTVNPYEQYF.

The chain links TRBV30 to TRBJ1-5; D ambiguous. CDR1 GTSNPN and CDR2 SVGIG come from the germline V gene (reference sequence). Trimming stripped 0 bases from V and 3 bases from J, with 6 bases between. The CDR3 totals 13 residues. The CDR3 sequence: CAWSVDNNQPQHF. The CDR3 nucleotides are TGTGCCTGGAGTGTAGACAACAATCAGCCCCAGCATTTT.

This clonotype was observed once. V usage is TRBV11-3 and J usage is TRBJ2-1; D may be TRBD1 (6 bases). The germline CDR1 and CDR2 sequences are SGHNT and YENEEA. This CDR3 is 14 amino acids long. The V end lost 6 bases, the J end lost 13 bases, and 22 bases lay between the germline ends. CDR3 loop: CASSSRGRLKDQFF. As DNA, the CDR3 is TGTGCCAGCAGTTCCAGGGGCCGTCTTAAGGACCAGTTCTTC.

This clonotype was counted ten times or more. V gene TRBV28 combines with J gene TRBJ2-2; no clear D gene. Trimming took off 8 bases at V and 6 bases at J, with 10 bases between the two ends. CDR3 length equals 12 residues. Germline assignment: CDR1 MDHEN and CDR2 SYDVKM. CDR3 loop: CASHRLAGELFF. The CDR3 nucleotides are TGTGCCAGCCATAGGCTCGCCGGGGAGCTGTTTTTT. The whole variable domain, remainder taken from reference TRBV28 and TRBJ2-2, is DVKVTQSSRYLVKRTGEKVFLECVQDMDHENMFWYRQDPGLGLRLIYFSYDVKMKEKGDIPEGYSVSREKKERFSLILESASTNQTSMYLCASHRLAGELFFGEGSRLTVL.

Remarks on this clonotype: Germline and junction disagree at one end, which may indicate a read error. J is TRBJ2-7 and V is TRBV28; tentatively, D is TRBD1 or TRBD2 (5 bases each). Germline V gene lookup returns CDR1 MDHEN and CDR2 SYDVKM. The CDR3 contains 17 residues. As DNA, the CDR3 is TGTGCCAGCAGTGATATGAACCCCCGGGACCGGTACTACGAGCGGTACTTC. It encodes CASSDMNPRDRYYERYF.

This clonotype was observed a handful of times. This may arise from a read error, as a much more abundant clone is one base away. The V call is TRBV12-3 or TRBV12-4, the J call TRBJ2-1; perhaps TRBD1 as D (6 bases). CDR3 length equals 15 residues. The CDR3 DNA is TGTGCCAGCATCGCCGGGCTAGCAAGAGGGGGTGAGCAGTCCTTC. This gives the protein CASIAGLARGGEQSF.

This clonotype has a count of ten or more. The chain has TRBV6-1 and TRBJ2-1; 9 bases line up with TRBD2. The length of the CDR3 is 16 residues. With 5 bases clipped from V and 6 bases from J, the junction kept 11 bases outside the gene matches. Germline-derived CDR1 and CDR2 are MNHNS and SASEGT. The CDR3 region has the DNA TGTGCCAGCAGTCCCCTGAGCGGGGGGACGCCCAATGAGCAGTTCTTC. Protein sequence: CASSPLSGGTPNEQFF.

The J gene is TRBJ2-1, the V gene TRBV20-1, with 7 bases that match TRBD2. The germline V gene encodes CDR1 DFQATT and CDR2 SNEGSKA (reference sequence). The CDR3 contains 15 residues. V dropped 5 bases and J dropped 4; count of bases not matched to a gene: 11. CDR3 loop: CSAHRLAQTYNEQFF. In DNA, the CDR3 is TGCAGTGCTCATAGACTAGCCCAAACTTACAATGAGCAGTTCTTC.

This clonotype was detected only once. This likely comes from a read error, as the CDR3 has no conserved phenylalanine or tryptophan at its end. The CDR3 bases are TGTGCCAGCAGTTACAACGGATTCAATCAGCTCCAGCATTTA. Its protein is CASSYNGFNQLQHL. The gene calls are TRBV6-5 and TRBJ1-5; no firm D call. This CDR3 is 14 amino acids long. Germline V CDR1 and CDR2: MNHEY, SVGAGI.

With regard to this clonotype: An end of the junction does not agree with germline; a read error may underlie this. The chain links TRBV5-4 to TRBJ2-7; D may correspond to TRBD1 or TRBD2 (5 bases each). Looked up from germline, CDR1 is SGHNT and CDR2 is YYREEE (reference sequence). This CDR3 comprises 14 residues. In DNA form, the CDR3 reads TGTGACAGCAGCTTGGGTAGTGGGGGAAGCGAGCAGTACTTC. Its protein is CDSSLGSGGSEQYF.

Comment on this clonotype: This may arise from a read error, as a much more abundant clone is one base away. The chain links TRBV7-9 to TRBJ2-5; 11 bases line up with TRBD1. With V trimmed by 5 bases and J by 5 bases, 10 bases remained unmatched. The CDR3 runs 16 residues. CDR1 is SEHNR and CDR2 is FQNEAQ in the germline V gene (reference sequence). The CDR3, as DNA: TGTGCCAGCAGCCACCGGGACAGGGGGTTCGATGAGACCCAGTACTTC. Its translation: CASSHRDRGFDETQYF.

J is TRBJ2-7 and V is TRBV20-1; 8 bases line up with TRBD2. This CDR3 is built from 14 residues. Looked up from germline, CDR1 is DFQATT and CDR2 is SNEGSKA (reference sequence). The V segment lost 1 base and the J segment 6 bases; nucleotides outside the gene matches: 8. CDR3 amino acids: CSARALGGGPEQYF. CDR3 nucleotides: TGCAGTGCTAGAGCCCTCGGGGGGGGGCCCGAGCAGTACTTC.